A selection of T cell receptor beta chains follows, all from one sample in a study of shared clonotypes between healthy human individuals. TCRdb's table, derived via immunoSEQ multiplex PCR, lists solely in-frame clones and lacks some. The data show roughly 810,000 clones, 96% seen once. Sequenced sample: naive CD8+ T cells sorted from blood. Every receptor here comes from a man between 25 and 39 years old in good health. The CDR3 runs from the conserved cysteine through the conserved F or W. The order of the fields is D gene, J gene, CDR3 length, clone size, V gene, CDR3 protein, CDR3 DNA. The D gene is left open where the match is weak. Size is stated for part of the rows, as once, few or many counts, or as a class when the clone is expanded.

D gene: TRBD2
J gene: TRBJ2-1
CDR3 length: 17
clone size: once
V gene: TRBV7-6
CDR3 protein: CASSLGRTSGHYNEQFF
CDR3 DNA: TGTGCCAGCAGCCTGGGGCGGACTAGCGGACACTACAATGAGCAGTTCTTC

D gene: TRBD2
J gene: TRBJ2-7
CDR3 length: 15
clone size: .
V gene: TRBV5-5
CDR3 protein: CASSLTSGRAYEQYF
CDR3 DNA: TGTGCCAGCAGCCTAACTAGCGGGAGGGCCTACGAGCAGTACTTC

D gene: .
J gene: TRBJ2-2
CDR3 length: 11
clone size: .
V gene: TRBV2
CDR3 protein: CASRPGGELFF
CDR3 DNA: TGTGCCAGCCGCCCTGGCGGGGAGCTGTTTTTT

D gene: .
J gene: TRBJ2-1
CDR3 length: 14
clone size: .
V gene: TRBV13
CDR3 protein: CASSWGGSYNEQFF
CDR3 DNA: TGTGCCAGCAGCTGGGGAGGCTCCTACAATGAGCAGTTCTTC

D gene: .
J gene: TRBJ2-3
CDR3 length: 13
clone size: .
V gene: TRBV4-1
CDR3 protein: CASSQGLPDTQYF
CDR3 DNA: TGCGCCAGCAGCCAAGGGTTACCAGATACGCAGTATTTT

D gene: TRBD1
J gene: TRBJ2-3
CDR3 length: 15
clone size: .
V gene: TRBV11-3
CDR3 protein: CASSDRGASTDTQYF
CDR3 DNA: TGTGCCAGCAGCGACAGGGGAGCTAGCACAGATACGCAGTATTTT

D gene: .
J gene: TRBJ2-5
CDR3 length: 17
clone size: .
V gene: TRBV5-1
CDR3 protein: CASSPESSLGPQETQYF
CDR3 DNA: TGCGCCAGCAGCCCGGAGTCTAGTCTCGGGCCCCAAGAGACCCAGTACTTC

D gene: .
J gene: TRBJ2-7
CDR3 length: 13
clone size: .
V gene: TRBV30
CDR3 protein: CAWREGGSYEQYF
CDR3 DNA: TGTGCCTGGAGGGAGGGGGGATCCTACGAGCAGTACTTC

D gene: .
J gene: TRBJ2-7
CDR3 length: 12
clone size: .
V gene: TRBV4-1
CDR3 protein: CASSQDSIEQYF
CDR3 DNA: TGCGCCAGCAGCCAAGACAGTATCGAGCAGTACTTC

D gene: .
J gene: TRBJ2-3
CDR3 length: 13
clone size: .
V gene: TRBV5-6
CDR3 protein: CASSLTGTDTQYF
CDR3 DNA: TGTGCCAGCAGCTTAACAGGCACAGATACGCAGTATTTT

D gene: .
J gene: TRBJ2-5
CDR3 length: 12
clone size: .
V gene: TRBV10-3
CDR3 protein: CAISPEQETQYF
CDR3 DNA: TGTGCCATCAGTCCCGAGCAGGAGACCCAGTACTTC

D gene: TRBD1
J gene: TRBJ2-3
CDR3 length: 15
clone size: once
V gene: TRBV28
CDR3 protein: CASGDRDSYLDTQYF
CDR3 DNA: TGTGCCAGCGGAGACCGGGACAGCTATCTAGATACGCAGTATTTT

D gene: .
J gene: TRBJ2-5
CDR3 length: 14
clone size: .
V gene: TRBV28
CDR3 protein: CASRGGGLQETQYF
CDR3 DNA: TGTGCCAGCAGAGGTGGGGGCCTTCAAGAGACCCAGTACTTC

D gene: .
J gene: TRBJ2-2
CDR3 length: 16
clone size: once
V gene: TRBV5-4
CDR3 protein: CASSPGPNANTGELFF
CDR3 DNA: TGTGCCAGCAGCCCCGGACCCAATGCGAACACCGGGGAGCTGTTTTTT

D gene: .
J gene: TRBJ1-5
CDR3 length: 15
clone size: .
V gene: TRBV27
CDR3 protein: CASSFNGGLSQPQHF
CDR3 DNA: TGTGCCAGCAGTTTTAACGGGGGTTTATCTCAGCCCCAGCATTTT

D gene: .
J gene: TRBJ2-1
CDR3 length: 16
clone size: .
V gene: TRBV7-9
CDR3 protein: CASSPPLPSSYNEQFF
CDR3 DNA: TGTGCCAGCAGCCCCCCCCTCCCGAGCTCCTACAATGAGCAGTTCTTC

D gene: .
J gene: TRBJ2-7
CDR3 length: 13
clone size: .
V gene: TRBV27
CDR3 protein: CASSPGLYYEQYF
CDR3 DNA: TGTGCCAGCAGTCCAGGACTTTACTACGAGCAGTACTTC

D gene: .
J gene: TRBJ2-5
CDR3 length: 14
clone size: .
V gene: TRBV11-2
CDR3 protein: CASSSTSTAETQYF
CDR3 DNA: TGTGCCAGCAGCTCCACTAGCACGGCGGAGACCCAGTACTTC

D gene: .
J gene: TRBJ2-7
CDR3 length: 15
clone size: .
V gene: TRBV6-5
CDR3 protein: CASSRTGPVTYEQYF
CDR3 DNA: TGTGCCAGCAGTCGTACAGGACCGGTTACCTACGAGCAGTACTTC

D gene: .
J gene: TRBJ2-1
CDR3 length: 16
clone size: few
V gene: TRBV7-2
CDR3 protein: CASSLSFGTVSNEQFF
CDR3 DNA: TGTGCCAGCAGCTTATCTTTCGGGACGGTTAGCAATGAGCAGTTCTTC